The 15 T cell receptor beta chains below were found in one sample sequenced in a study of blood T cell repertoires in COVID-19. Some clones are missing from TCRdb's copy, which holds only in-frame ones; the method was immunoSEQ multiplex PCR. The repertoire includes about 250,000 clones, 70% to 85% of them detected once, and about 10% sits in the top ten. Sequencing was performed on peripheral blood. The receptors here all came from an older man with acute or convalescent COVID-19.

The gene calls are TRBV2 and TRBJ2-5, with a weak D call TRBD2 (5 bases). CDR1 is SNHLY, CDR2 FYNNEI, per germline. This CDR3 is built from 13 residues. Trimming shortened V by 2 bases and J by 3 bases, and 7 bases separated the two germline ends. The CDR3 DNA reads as TGTGCCAGCAGTGAATCCGGGGAAGAGACCCAGTACTTC. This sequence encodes CASSESGEETQYF. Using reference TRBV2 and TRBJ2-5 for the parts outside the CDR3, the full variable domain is EPEVTQTPSHQVTQMGQEVILRCVPISNHLYFYWYRQILGQKVEFLVSFYNNEISEKSEIFDDQFSVERPDGSNFTLKIRSTKLEDSAMYFCASSESGEETQYFGPGTRLLVL.

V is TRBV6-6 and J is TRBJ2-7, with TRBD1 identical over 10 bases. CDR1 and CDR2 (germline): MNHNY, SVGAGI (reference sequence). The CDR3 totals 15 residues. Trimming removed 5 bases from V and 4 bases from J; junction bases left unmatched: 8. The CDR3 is CASSAGQGLVYEQYF. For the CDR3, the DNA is TGTGCCAGCAGTGCGGGACAGGGGTTGGTTTACGAGCAGTACTTC.

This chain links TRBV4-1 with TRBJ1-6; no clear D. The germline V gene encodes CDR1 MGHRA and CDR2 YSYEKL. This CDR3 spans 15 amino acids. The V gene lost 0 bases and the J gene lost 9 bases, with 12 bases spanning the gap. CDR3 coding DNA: TGCGCCAGCAGCCAAGATGCCCGGGTCGGTTCACCCCTCCACTTT. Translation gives CASSQDARVGSPLHF.

CDR3 in amino acids: CASSLKGQGADTQYF. The CDR3 DNA follows: TGTGCCAGCAGCTTAAAAGGGCAGGGGGCAGATACGCAGTATTTT. This rearrangement joins TRBV7-3 to TRBJ2-3; TRBD1 matches 7 bases. Losses at the gene ends were 1 base for V and 4 bases for J; bases not matched to a gene: 5. Germline-derived CDR1 and CDR2 are SGHTA and FQGTGA. This CDR3 contains 15 residues.

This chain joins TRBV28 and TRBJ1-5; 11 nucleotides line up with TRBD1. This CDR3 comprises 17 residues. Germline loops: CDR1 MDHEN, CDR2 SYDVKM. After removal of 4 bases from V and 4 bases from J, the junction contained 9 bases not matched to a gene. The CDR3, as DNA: TGTGCCAGCAGTTCCCGGACAGGGGGCGCGGTAAATCAGCCCCAGCATTTT. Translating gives CASSSRTGGAVNQPQHF.

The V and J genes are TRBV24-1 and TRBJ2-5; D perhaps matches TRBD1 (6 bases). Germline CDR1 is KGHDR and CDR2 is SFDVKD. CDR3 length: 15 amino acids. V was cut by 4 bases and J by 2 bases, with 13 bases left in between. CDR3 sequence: CATSDGQNQQETQYF. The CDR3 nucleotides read TGTGCCACCAGTGACGGACAGAACCAGCAAGAGACCCAGTACTTC.

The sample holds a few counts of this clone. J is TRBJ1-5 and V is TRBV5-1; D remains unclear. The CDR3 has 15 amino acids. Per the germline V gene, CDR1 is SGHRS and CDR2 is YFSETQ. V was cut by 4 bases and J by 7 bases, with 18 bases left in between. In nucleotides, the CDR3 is TGCGCCAGCAGCGACGGGTCTACGTCGGGGCAGCCCCAGCATTTT. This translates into CASSDGSTSGQPQHF.

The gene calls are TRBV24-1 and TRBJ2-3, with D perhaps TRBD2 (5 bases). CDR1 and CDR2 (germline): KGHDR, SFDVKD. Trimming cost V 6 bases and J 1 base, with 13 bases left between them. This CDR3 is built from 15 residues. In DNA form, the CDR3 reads TGTGCCACCAGTCCAACAAGAGGGCGCACAGATACGCAGTATTTT. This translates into CATSPTRGRTDTQYF.

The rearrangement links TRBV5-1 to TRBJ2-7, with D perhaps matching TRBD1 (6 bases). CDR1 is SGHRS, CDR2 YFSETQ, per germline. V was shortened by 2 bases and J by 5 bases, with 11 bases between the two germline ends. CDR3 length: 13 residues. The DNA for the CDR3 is TGCGCCAGCAGCTTCCCGGACAGCAACGAGCAGTACTTC. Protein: CASSFPDSNEQYF.

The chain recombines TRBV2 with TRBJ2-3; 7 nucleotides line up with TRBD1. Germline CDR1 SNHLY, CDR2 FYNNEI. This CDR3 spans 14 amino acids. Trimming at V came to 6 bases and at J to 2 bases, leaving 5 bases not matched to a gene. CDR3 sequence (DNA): TGTGCCAGCAGGGTACAGGGGATCACAGATACGCAGTATTTT. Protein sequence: CASRVQGITDTQYF.

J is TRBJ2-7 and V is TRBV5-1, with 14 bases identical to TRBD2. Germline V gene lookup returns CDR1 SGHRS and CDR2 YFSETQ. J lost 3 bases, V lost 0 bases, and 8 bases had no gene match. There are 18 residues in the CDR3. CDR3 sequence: CASSLGLAGGTTIYEQYF. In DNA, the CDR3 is TGCGCCAGCAGCTTGGGACTAGCGGGAGGGACAACGATCTACGAGCAGTACTTC.

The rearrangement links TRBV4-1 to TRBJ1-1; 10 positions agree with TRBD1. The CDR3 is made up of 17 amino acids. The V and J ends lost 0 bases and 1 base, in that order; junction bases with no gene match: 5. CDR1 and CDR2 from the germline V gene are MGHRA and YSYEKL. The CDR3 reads CASSQDEGDRGNTEAFF. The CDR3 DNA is TGCGCCAGCAGCCAAGATGAAGGGGACAGGGGGAACACTGAAGCTTTCTTT.

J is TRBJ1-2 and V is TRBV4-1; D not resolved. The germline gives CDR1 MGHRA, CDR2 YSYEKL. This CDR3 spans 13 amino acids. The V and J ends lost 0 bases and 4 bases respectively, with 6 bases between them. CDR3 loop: CASSQDGPYGYTF. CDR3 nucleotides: TGCGCCAGCAGCCAAGATGGGCCCTATGGCTACACCTTC.

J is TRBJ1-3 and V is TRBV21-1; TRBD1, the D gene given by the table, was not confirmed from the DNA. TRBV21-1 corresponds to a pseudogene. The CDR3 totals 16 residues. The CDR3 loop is CASKIKGAIAGNTIYF. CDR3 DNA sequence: TGTGCCAGCAAGATCAAGGGGGCGATTGCTGGAAACACCATATATTTT.

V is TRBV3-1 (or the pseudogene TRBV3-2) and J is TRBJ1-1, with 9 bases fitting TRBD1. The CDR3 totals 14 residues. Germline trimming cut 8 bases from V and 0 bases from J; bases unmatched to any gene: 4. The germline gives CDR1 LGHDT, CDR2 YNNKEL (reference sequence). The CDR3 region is CASGTGLMNTEAFF. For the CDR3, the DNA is TGTGCCAGCGGGACAGGGCTCATGAACACTGAAGCTTTCTTT.